In its sample, the clone carrying this T cell receptor beta chain was seen once. Sample treatment: about 20 received Ad26.COV2.S at low or high dose, single or two shots; five or six received placebo; per-sample allocation not given. The study sampled participants on day 63 after the first vaccine or placebo injection. These data belong to a study of Ad26.COV2.S vaccination and SARS-CoV-2 variants. The CDR3 totals 22 residues. Germline V CDR1 and CDR2: SGHVS, FQNEAQ. Losses at the gene ends were 1 base for V and 0 bases for J; bases not matched to a gene: 22. TCRdb's table, derived via immunoSEQ multiplex PCR, lists solely in-frame clones and lacks some. The sample holds fewer than 400,000 clones, 90% seen once.

The sequenced sample was peripheral blood, obtained in a trial of Ad26.COV2.S vaccine versus placebo. This TCR was recovered from a person between 18 and 65 years old who received the Ad26.COV2.S COVID-19 vaccine or a placebo. V is TRBV7-8 and J is TRBJ2-5, with 8 nucleotides matching TRBD2. As DNA, the CDR3 is TGTGCCAGCAGCTTAGACTTAAGTAGTAGCGGGACGAGGATGGGCGACCAAGAGACCCAGTACTTC. This translates into CASSLDLSSSGTRMGDQETQYF.